Shown below are 7 T cell receptor beta chains from a single sample sequenced in a study of cytomegalovirus exposure and HLA in healthy donors. Sequencing was performed with immunoSEQ multiplex PCR; in TCRdb, only in-frame clones are kept and a portion is missing. The table has some 150,000 clones, about 87% seen once. The sequenced sample was PBMCs. The receptors derive from a man aged 18 to 30 in good health and CMV-seropositive.

The chain is built from TRBV29-1 and TRBJ1-1; D call uncertain. Trimming stripped 3 bases from V and 2 bases from J, with 4 bases between. The CDR3 loop spans 11 amino acids. Germline CDR1 is SQVTM and CDR2 is ANQGSEA. CDR3 sequence: CSVDSNTEAFF. CDR3 bases: TGCAGCGTTGATTCTAACACTGAAGCTTTCTTT.

The chain employs TRBV28 and TRBJ1-1, with TRBD1 identical over 9 bases. The CDR3 is 14 amino acids. Germline CDR1 and CDR2: MDHEN and SYDVKM. Germline trimming cut 6 bases from V and 3 bases from J; bases unmatched to any gene: 5. CDR3 nucleotides: TGTGCCAGCAGCCTCGGACAGGGGTACACTGAAGCTTTCTTT. This translates into CASSLGQGYTEAFF.

V usage is TRBV2 and J usage is TRBJ2-7; 7 bases are shared with TRBD1. There are 16 residues in the CDR3. CDR1 SNHLY and CDR2 FYNNEI come from the germline V gene. The trim removed 2 bases at V and 2 bases at J, leaving 9 bases unmatched. For the CDR3, the DNA is TGTGCCAGCAGTGAATATTTTGGGACAGACCCCTACGAGCAGTACTTC. This codes for CASSEYFGTDPYEQYF.

This clone showed up just once. The genes are TRBV27 and TRBJ2-2; a possible D gene is TRBD1 (5 bases). The CDR3 is 16 residues long. Trimming removed 1 base at V and 0 bases at J, with 9 bases between. Germline-derived CDR1 and CDR2 are MNHEY and SMNVEV (reference sequence). CDR3 in amino acids: CASSLFPGTNTGELFF. The CDR3 DNA sequence: TGTGCCAGCAGTTTATTCCCAGGGACGAACACCGGGGAGCTGTTTTTT.

The rearrangement links TRBV7-2 to TRBJ2-7; 15 nucleotides agree with TRBD2. The CDR3 totals 18 residues. Losses at the gene ends were 2 bases for V and 8 bases for J; bases not matched to a gene: 13. Per germline, CDR1 SGHTA and CDR2 FQGNSA. The CDR3: CASSLPPGLAGGGSKQYF. The CDR3 bases are TGTGCCAGCAGCTTACCGCCGGGACTAGCGGGGGGCGGGAGTAAGCAGTACTTC.

The gene calls are TRBV27 and TRBJ1-4; no clear D gene. Between the trimmed V and J ends, which lost 2 bases and 4 bases, there was a span of 17 bases. The CDR3 consists of 17 residues. The germline CDR1 and CDR2 sequences are MNHEY and SMNVEV (reference sequence). The CDR3 nucleotides are TGTGCCAGCAGTTTAAGATCGCCCTTAGCGGGTAATGAAAAACTGTTTTTT. It translates to CASSLRSPLAGNEKLFF. Using reference TRBV27 and TRBJ1-4 for the parts outside the CDR3, the full variable domain is EAQVTQNPRYLITVTGKKLTVTCSQNMNHEYMSWYRQDPGLGLRQIYYSMNVEVTDKGDVPEGYKVSRKEKRNFPLILESPSPNQTSLYFCASSLRSPLAGNEKLFFGSGTQLSVL.

The rearrangement joins TRBV16 to TRBJ2-7; the D gene is possibly TRBD2 (6 bases). The V and J ends lost 3 bases and 4 bases respectively, with 10 bases between them. The length of the CDR3 is 13 residues. Germline V lookup: CDR1 KGHSY, CDR2 FQNENV. The CDR3 reads CASSQGRGYEQYF. The CDR3 DNA reads as TGTGCCAGCAGCCAGGGGCGGGGATACGAGCAGTACTTC.